The 10 T cell receptor beta chains below come from one sample, sequenced in a study of T cell responses to AZD1222 COVID-19 vaccine. Some clones are missing from TCRdb's copy, which holds only in-frame ones; the method was immunoSEQ multiplex PCR. The sample records 50,000 to 60,000 clones, about 80% being singletons. The sample here was peripheral blood, taken 28 days after the second AZD1222 dose. These receptors were collected from an adult who received the AZD1222 COVID-19 vaccine.

This chain links TRBV10-3 with TRBJ2-7; D is uncertain. The CDR3 is 15 amino acids. The germline V gene encodes CDR1 ENHRY and CDR2 SYGVKD. Trimming cost V 3 bases and J 3 bases, with 15 bases left between them. Here the CDR3 reads CAISEGVIQNYEQYF. The CDR3 nucleotides read TGTGCCATCAGTGAAGGTGTTATACAGAACTACGAGCAGTACTTC.

This clone has a single count. This chain joins TRBV5-3 and TRBJ2-5; D is possibly TRBD1 (6 bases). TRBV5-3 is an ORF, and what it does is uncertain. The CDR3 length is 16 residues. V was shortened by 0 bases and J by 2 bases, with 14 bases between the two germline ends. The CDR3 DNA reads as TGTGCCAGAAGCTTGGAATCAGGGGTAACGCAAGAGACCCAGTACTTC. Protein sequence: CARSLESGVTQETQYF.

The chain links TRBV5-1 to TRBJ1-2; D possibly corresponds to TRBD1 (6 bases). This CDR3 spans 15 amino acids. Germline CDR1 is SGHRS and CDR2 is YFSETQ. Trimming cost V 3 bases and J 7 bases, with 19 bases left between them. The DNA for the CDR3 is TGCGCCAGCAGCTGGGGAGGTGACAGGTCGGGTGGCTACACCTTC. Translation gives CASSWGGDRSGGYTF. Full variable domain (rest looked up from reference TRBV5-1 and TRBJ1-2): KAGVTQTPRYLIKTRGQQVTLSCSPISGHRSVSWYQQTPGQGLQFLFEYFSETQRNKGNFPGRFSGRQFSNSRSEMNVSTLELGDSALYLCASSWGGDRSGGYTFGSGTRLTVV.

The chain links TRBV7-8 to TRBJ2-1; 10 bases are shared with TRBD1. With 5 bases clipped from V and 8 bases from J, the junction kept 9 bases outside the gene matches. Germline V gene sequence: CDR1 SGHVS, CDR2 FQNEAQ. The CDR3 contains 15 residues. The CDR3 DNA sequence: TGTGCCAGCAGCCCTTCGGGACAGGGGTTCGATGAGCAGTTCTTC. This translates into CASSPSGQGFDEQFF.

This chain connects TRBV28 to TRBJ1-2; no clear D. V was shortened by 1 base and J by 2 bases, with 8 bases between the two germline ends. The CDR3 has 14 residues. The germline V gene has CDR1 MDHEN and CDR2 SYDVKM. The CDR3 here is CASSLSDWNYGYTF. As DNA, the CDR3 is TGTGCCAGCAGTTTATCGGACTGGAACTATGGCTACACCTTC.

This chain connects TRBV2 to TRBJ1-4, with TRBD1 identical over 10 bases. CDR1 SNHLY and CDR2 FYNNEI come from the germline V gene. The V segment lost 8 bases and the J segment 0 bases; nucleotides outside the gene matches: 0. This CDR3 region has 14 residues. The CDR3 loop is CASGQGATNEKLFF. The CDR3, as DNA: TGTGCCAGCGGACAGGGGGCAACTAATGAAAAACTGTTTTTT.

This chain uses TRBV18 with TRBJ1-3; a weak D match, TRBD1 (5 bases). Germline CDR1 and CDR2: KGHSH and LQKENI. The V end was cut by 4 bases, the J end by 0 bases, with 16 bases between. The CDR3 is 17 amino acids. CDR3 bases: TGTGCCAGCTCACTTCCTCGGACGGGGCTCTCTGGAAACACCATATATTTT. Its protein product is CASSLPRTGLSGNTIYF.

V is TRBV28 and J is TRBJ1-1; possible D gene TRBD1, 6 bases. Germline lookup yields CDR1 MDHEN and CDR2 SYDVKM. The CDR3 length is 14 residues. V shed 7 bases and J shed 0 bases, with 12 bases lying between them. The CDR3 protein is CASTLGGLNTEAFF. The CDR3, as DNA: TGTGCCAGCACCTTAGGGGGGTTGAACACTGAAGCTTTCTTT.

This clone counts as medium-sized. V gene TRBV5-1 combines with J gene TRBJ1-1, with TRBD1 matching 7 bases. Trimming took 3 bases from V and 1 from J; bases not matched to a gene: 3. This CDR3 has 14 amino acids. In germline, CDR1 is SGHRS, CDR2 YFSETQ. In nucleotides, the CDR3 is TGCGCCAGCAGCTGGGGACAGAGGAACACTGAAGCTTTCTTT. It is translated as CASSWGQRNTEAFF.

Here the CDR3 reads CASSLRLTTMLGYTF. The CDR3 DNA is TGTGCCAGCAGTTTACGGCTCACAACTATGTTGGGCTACACCTTC. V and J are TRBV27 and TRBJ1-2, with D unresolved. Germline CDR1 and CDR2: MNHEY and SMNVEV (reference sequence). This CDR3 is 15 amino acids long. V lost 2 bases and J 8 bases, leaving 18 bases between the germline ends.